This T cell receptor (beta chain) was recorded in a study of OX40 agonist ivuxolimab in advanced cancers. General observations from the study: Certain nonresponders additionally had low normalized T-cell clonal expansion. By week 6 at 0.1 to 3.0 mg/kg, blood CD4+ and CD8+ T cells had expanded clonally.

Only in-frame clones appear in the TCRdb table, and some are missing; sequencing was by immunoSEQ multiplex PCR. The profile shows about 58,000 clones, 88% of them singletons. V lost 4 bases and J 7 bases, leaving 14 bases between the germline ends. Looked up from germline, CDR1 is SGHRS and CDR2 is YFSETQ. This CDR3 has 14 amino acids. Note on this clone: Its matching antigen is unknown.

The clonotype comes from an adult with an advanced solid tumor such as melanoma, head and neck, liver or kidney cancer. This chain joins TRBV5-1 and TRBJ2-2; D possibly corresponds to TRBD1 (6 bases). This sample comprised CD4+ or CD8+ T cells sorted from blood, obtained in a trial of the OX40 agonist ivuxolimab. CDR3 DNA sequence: TGCGCCAGCAGCACCCAACAGGGAAGCGGGGAGCTGTTTTTT. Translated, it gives CASSTQQGSGELFF.